The 21 T cell receptor beta chains presented below share a single source sample, sequenced in a study of T cell repertoires in cytomegalovirus infection. TCRdb fed the reads into MiXCR, producing one record per CDR3 protein. The data show 150,000 to 200,000 distinct CDR3 sequences, roughly a fifth seen once. The sample consisted of PBMCs. These receptors were collected from a human donor in good health (CMV status not recorded). Some clones in this sample may be carry-over from other donors' samples.

For this clonotype: Given a much more abundant clone one base away, this may be a read error. This CDR3 is CASSRARVETQYF. The CDR3 DNA is TGTGCCAGCAGCAGAGCCAGGGTCGAGACCCAGTACTTC. The V gene is TRBV6-5, the J gene TRBJ2-5, with a weak D call TRBD1 (5 bases). V was trimmed by 6 bases and J by 5 bases, leaving 13 bases between them. CDR1 is MNHEY and CDR2 is SVGAGI in the germline V gene. This CDR3 has 13 residues.

This clonotype was found a few times. The chain couples TRBV18 to TRBJ2-2, with D unresolved. The germline V and J ends were trimmed by 1 base and 5 bases, with 5 bases remaining between them. The CDR3 consists of 13 residues. Germline V gene data show CDR1 as KGHSH and CDR2 as LQKENI. The CDR3 bases are TGTGCCAGCTCACCACGCGAAACCGGGGAGCTGTTTTTT. Encoded protein: CASSPRETGELFF. Full variable domain (remainder filled in from reference TRBV18 and TRBJ2-2): NAGVMQNPRHLVRRRGQEARLRCSPMKGHSHVYWYRQLPEEGLKFMVYLQKENIIDESGMPKERFSAEFPKEGPSILRIQQVVRGDSAAYFCASSPRETGELFFGEGSRLTVL.

The chain has TRBV12-5 and TRBJ2-7, with 7 bases that match TRBD1. The CDR3 is made up of 15 amino acids. With V trimmed by 6 bases and J by 3 bases, 11 bases remained unmatched. CDR1 and CDR2 (germline): LGHNT, FRNRAP. The CDR3 region has the DNA TGTGCTAGTGGCTTTCCAGACAGGGATGACTACGAGCAGTACTTC. Protein: CASGFPDRDDYEQYF.

The rearrangement joins TRBV18 to TRBJ2-6, with a tentative D call TRBD1 (5 bases). Trimming shortened V by 6 bases and J by 9 bases, and 12 bases separated the two germline ends. The CDR3 is 13 residues long. Looked up from germline, CDR1 is KGHSH and CDR2 is LQKENI. Written as DNA, the CDR3 is TGTGCCAGCTCCTGGGGCCTAATCAACGTCCTGACTTTC. It specifies CASSWGLINVLTF.

There are many counts of this clonotype. The V and J genes are TRBV4-1 and TRBJ2-5, with 7 bases that match TRBD1. With 0 bases clipped from V and 4 bases from J, the junction kept 5 bases outside the gene matches. The CDR3 has 15 residues. Germline V gene sequence: CDR1 MGHRA, CDR2 YSYEKL. The CDR3 sequence: CASSQERGQRETQYF. The CDR3 DNA follows: TGCGCCAGCAGCCAAGAGAGGGGGCAACGAGAGACCCAGTACTTC.

This clonotype was seen ten or more times. The rearrangement links TRBV11-2 to TRBJ1-1; D is ambiguous. The V gene lost 1 base and the J gene lost 8 bases, with 11 bases spanning the gap. Looked up from germline, CDR1 is SGHAT and CDR2 is FQNNGV. The CDR3 length is 13 residues. The CDR3 region is CASSLGSRTEAFF. The CDR3, as DNA: TGTGCCAGCAGCTTAGGATCCCGAACGGAAGCTTTCTTT.

J is TRBJ2-7 and V is TRBV9; 12 nucleotides agree with TRBD2. J was trimmed by 5 bases and V by 4 bases; bases with no gene match: 4. CDR1 SGDLS and CDR2 YYNGEE come from the germline V gene. CDR3 length: 14 amino acids. In nucleotides, the CDR3 is TGTGCCAGCAGCAAACGACTAGCGGGAGACGAGCAGTACTTC. Translation: CASSKRLAGDEQYF.

This clonotype was observed at least ten times. The chain is built from TRBV7-8 and TRBJ2-2, with D possibly matching TRBD1 (5 bases). The CDR3 runs 13 residues. Per the germline V gene, CDR1 is SGHVS and CDR2 is FQNEAQ. Trimming took 5 bases from V and 1 from J, leaving 5 bases between them. In DNA form, the CDR3 reads TGTGCCAGCAGCCAGGGGAACACCGGGGAGCTGTTTTTT. Amino acids: CASSQGNTGELFF.

The chain links TRBV19 to TRBJ2-1, with a possible D match to TRBD2 (6 bases). V was pared by 9 bases and J by 3 bases, with 24 bases between. This CDR3 comprises 17 residues. The germline V gene has CDR1 LNHDA and CDR2 SQIVND (reference sequence). The CDR3 loop reads CASRAPKAGGNYNEQFF. The CDR3 coding sequence is TGTGCCAGCCGAGCCCCTAAAGCGGGCGGGAACTACAATGAGCAGTTCTTC.

At least ten counts were recorded for this clonotype. The rearrangement links TRBV19 to TRBJ1-1, with 11 bases that match TRBD1. This CDR3 is built from 16 residues. With 6 bases clipped from V and 1 base from J, the junction kept 7 bases outside the gene matches. Germline V gene sequence: CDR1 LNHDA, CDR2 SQIVND (reference sequence). Here the CDR3 DNA reads TGTGCCAGTAGGGCCGGGACAGGGGGTAGGAACACTGAAGCTTTCTTT. Residues: CASRAGTGGRNTEAFF.

Comment on this clonotype: Given a much more abundant clone one base away, this may be a read error. J is TRBJ1-2 and V is TRBV4-1; D is undetermined. The germline CDR1 and CDR2 sequences are MGHRA and YSYEKL. The germline V and J ends were trimmed by 4 bases and 8 bases, with 14 bases remaining between them. The CDR3 length is 13 residues. The CDR3 spells CASSPSGMMGYTF. The CDR3 DNA sequence: TGCGCCAGCAGCCCCTCTGGGATGATGGGCTACACCTTC.

The J gene is TRBJ1-2, the V gene TRBV28; weak D call: TRBD1 (5 bases). The germline V gene has CDR1 MDHEN and CDR2 SYDVKM. The CDR3 loop spans 14 amino acids. The V gene lost 6 bases and the J gene lost 8 bases, with 19 bases spanning the gap. In nucleotides, the CDR3 is TGTGCCAGCAGCCAACGCGGGGGGGGAAGGGGCTACACCTTC. The encoded protein is CASSQRGGGRGYTF.

This clonotype was counted ten times or more. The CDR3 DNA reads TGTGCCAGCAGCCAACAGGGGACGAAGGTCTATAATTCACCCCTCCACTTT. Amino acids: CASSQQGTKVYNSPLHF. The chain has TRBV7-2 and TRBJ1-6; 7 nucleotides match TRBD1. V was clipped by 5 bases and J by 3 bases; unmatched bases: 10. The CDR3 totals 17 residues. Germline CDR1 SGHTA, CDR2 FQGNSA.

The V call is TRBV5-1, the J call TRBJ2-5, with TRBD2 identical over 10 bases. The CDR3 spans 16 residues. Germline lookup yields CDR1 SGHRS and CDR2 YFSETQ. The trim removed 0 bases at V and 4 bases at J, leaving 6 bases unmatched. CDR3 residues: CASSLDVAGGAETQYF. For the CDR3, the DNA is TGCGCCAGCAGCTTGGACGTAGCGGGGGGCGCAGAGACCCAGTACTTC. Supplemented by reference TRBV5-1 and TRBJ2-5, the full variable domain reads KAGVTQTPRYLIKTRGQQVTLSCSPISGHRSVSWYQQTPGQGLQFLFEYFSETQRNKGNFPGRFSGRQFSNSRSEMNVSTLELGDSALYLCASSLDVAGGAETQYFGPGTRLLVL.

This clonotype was counted ten times or more. The genes are TRBV7-6 and TRBJ2-7; 8 bases match TRBD1. The CDR3 sequence is 14 residues long. The V segment lost 5 bases and the J segment 3 bases; nucleotides outside the gene matches: 6. From germline, CDR1 is SGHVS and CDR2 FNYEAQ. CDR3 sequence (DNA): TGTGCCAGCAGCCCCCGGACAGGGATCTACGAGCAGTACTTC. Protein product: CASSPRTGIYEQYF.

This clonotype has more than one count but fewer than ten. The chain joins TRBV6-6 to TRBJ2-5; the match to TRBD1 covers 7 bases. V lost 5 bases, J lost 5 bases, and 11 bases stayed unmatched. Germline V gives CDR1 MNHNY, CDR2 SVGAGI (reference sequence). The CDR3 length is 15 residues. This CDR3 is CASSARTGTRETQYF. The CDR3 DNA sequence: TGTGCCAGCAGTGCCCGGACAGGAACAAGGGAGACCCAGTACTTC.

This clonotype showed up just a few times. The chain employs TRBV6-5 and TRBJ1-1; TRBD1 agrees at 7 bases. Per the germline V gene, CDR1 is MNHEY and CDR2 is SVGAGI. This CDR3 is 12 amino acids long. V shed 7 bases, J shed 3 bases, and the junction held 2 bases outside the gene matches. CDR3 coding DNA: TGTGCCAGCAACCAGGGGGACACTGAAGCTTTCTTT. This encodes CASNQGDTEAFF.

There are many counts of this clonotype. The V gene is TRBV7-2, the J gene TRBJ2-1, with unresolved D. V was trimmed by 7 bases and J by 2 bases, leaving 9 bases between them. Germline-derived CDR1 and CDR2 are SGHTA and FQGNSA. This CDR3 is built from 13 residues. The CDR3 DNA reads TGTGCCAGCACCGGGCCCACCTACAATGAGCAGTTCTTC. The encoded protein is CASTGPTYNEQFF.

This clonotype has only a few counts. V and J are TRBV5-6 and TRBJ2-5; 8 nucleotides agree with TRBD2. The germline gives CDR1 SGHDT, CDR2 YYEEEE. V shed 1 base, J shed 3 bases, and the junction held 11 bases outside the gene matches. The CDR3 totals 17 residues. CDR3 protein: CASSLRLAGREKETQYF. The CDR3 DNA follows: TGTGCCAGCAGCTTGAGATTAGCGGGGCGTGAGAAAGAGACCCAGTACTTC.

This chain joins TRBV6-6 and TRBJ2-7; 8 positions match TRBD1. The CDR3 is 14 residues long. The germline V gene encodes CDR1 MNHNY and CDR2 SVGAGI (reference sequence). The V segment lost 5 bases and the J segment 6 bases; nucleotides outside the gene matches: 9. CDR3 region: CASSPTGVLSEQYF. The CDR3 coding sequence is TGTGCCAGCAGTCCGACAGGGGTTCTGTCCGAGCAGTACTTC.

This clonotype occurred a few times. The chain uses TRBV23-1 and TRBJ2-7, with TRBD1 identical over 10 bases. TRBV23-1 belongs to the ORF category, with a function that is uncertain. CDR3 size: 16 residues. V trimming: 2 bases; J trimming: 0 bases; junction bases outside the gene matches: 4. The CDR3 DNA is TGCGCCAGCAGTCAACCGGGACAGGGGCTCTCCTACGAGCAGTACTTC. This codes for CASSQPGQGLSYEQYF.